This TCR beta chain comes out of a study of cytomegalovirus exposure and HLA in healthy donors. CDR1 and CDR2 (germline): LGHNT, FRNRAP. CDR3 length: 12 amino acids. V was shortened by 6 bases and J by 3 bases, with 8 bases between the two germline ends. The table came from immunoSEQ multiplex PCR; TCRdb's copy has only in-frame clones and leaves some out. The sample holds about 82,000 clones, 90% to 95% seen once. This clonotype was obtained from a man younger than 35 in good health and CMV-seronegative. Sequencing used PBMCs. This rearrangement joins TRBV12-5 to TRBJ2-5, with D unresolved. CDR3 sequence reads: CASGPLEETQYF. The CDR3, as DNA: TGTGCTAGTGGCCCCCTCGAAGAGACCCAGTACTTC.